This note documents a single T cell receptor (beta chain) sequence. PCR involved 60 Vbeta and 13 Jbeta primers. The data were produced by immunoSEQ multiplex PCR, yet TCRdb's version contains in-frame clones alone and is incomplete. Of around 110,000 clones in the sample, 81% were seen once. The data were taken from a study of cytomegalovirus exposure and HLA in healthy donors. The CDR3 sequence is 14 residues long. The germline V gene has CDR1 SGDLS and CDR2 YYNGEE. V gave up 4 bases and J gave up 6 bases; unmatched junction bases: 5. The chain has TRBV9 and TRBJ2-1; 9 bases are shared with TRBD2. The sequenced material came from PBMCs. This TCR was sampled from a man under 40 in good health and CMV-seronegative. The CDR3 nucleotides read TGTGCCAGCAGCTATAGCGGGGGAGGCAATGAGCAGTTCTTC. It codes for CASSYSGGGNEQFF.